This TCR beta chain derives from a study of tumor-infiltrating lymphocytes in primary liver carcinoma. In the study overall: Both sexes were represented among patients, who were 30 to 69 years old. Sample yields, roughly 3.5 to 7.13 million productive TCRbeta reads, were similar across the tissue types. Study results and limitations: Being bulk and unsorted, samples allowed no CD4+ and CD8+ repertoire comparison.

To note about this clonotype: Its target is not known. No conserved phenylalanine or tryptophan ends this CDR3, so it is likely a read error.

It was unsorted whole blood that yielded blood RNA, and germline DNA was also extracted. Enrolled patients were chronically infected with HBV and treatment-naive. Germline V gene lookup returns CDR1 SGHAT and CDR2 FQNNGV. CDR3 length: 15 amino acids. A constant-region primer primed TCR beta cDNA synthesis from 450 to 550 ng of total RNA. Slightly modified ARM-PCR with three nested multiplex PCR rounds yielded TCR beta libraries. Each of the first two PCR rounds ran nine to ten cycles with TRBV1-TRBV30 forward and C-beta reverse primers. TCRdb re-analysed the multiplex PCR reads in MiXCR, keeping a single row per CDR3 protein. The sample shows more than 150,000 distinct CDR3 sequences, approximately 60% of them seen only once.

Sequencing was carried out using peripheral blood. The chain combines TRBV11-2 with TRBJ1-2, with 9 bases matching TRBD1. The receptor's source is a man in his forties with primary liver carcinoma and hepatitis B virus infection. The CDR3 protein is CGSNRSPGTGNGYTS. The CDR3 region has the DNA TGTGGCAGCAACCGCAGTCCCGGGACAGGGAACGGCTACACCTCC.